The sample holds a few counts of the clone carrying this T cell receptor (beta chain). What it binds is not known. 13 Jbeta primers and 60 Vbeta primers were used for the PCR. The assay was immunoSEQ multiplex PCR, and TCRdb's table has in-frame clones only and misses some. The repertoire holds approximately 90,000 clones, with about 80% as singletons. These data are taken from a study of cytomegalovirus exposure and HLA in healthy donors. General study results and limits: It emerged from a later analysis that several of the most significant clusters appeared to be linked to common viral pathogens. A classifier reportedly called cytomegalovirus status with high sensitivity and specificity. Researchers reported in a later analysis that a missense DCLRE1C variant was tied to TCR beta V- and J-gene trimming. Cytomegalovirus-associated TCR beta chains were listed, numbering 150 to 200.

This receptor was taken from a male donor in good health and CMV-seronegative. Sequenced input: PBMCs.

Here the CDR3 reads CASSFTSGGADTQYF. CDR3 DNA sequence: TGTGCCAGCAGCTTCACTAGCGGGGGGGCGGATACGCAGTATTTT. This chain links TRBV7-3 with TRBJ2-3; 13 nucleotides agree with TRBD2. This CDR3 has 15 amino acids. Germline trimming cut 3 bases from V and 6 bases from J; bases unmatched to any gene: 3. Germline V gene sequence: CDR1 SGHTA, CDR2 FQGTGA.